These T cell receptor beta chains were read from a single sample in a study of T cell responses to AZD1222 COVID-19 vaccine. Repertoires were generated with immunoSEQ multiplex PCR, while TCRdb's copy carries only in-frame clones and drops some. The sample lists fewer than 200,000 clones; about 91% were seen once. This sample comprised peripheral blood, obtained on day 0 of MenACWY control vaccination. These receptors were obtained from an adult in good health. Each CDR3 is given without its conserved first and last residue. A D gene is named only where the DNA matches it firmly. Only part of the rows carry a size: once, few, many, or a class if the clone is expanded.

d_call	j_call	v_call	clone_size	cdr3_aa
TRBD2	TRBJ2-3	TRBV19	.	ASSMPSGSGYTQY
.	TRBJ2-5	TRBV3-1/TRBV3-2	once	ASSQGPQGETQY
.	TRBJ1-5	TRBV6-4	.	ASSESWGGQPQH
TRBD1	TRBJ2-7	TRBV4-2	.	ASSGGQLVSYEQY
.	TRBJ1-1	TRBV15	.	ATSIPGGGNTEAF
TRBD1	TRBJ2-2	TRBV18	.	ASSPPGQGYTGELF
TRBD2	TRBJ2-5	TRBV6-2/TRBV6-3	.	ASSGLAGVGETQY
.	TRBJ1-4	TRBV11-2	.	ASSLGGAGNEKLF
TRBD1	TRBJ1-2	TRBV7-9	.	ASSLGQGNYGYT
.	TRBJ2-7	TRBV5-1	.	ASRDLSGGRSYEQY
.	TRBJ2-7	TRBV2	.	ASSRERGFRYEQY
.	TRBJ1-2	TRBV28	.	ASSLFGSYGYT
TRBD1	TRBJ2-5	TRBV7-2	.	ASSRDRHGVETQY
.	TRBJ2-7	TRBV7-9	.	ASSSGSSYEQY
.	TRBJ1-5	TRBV19	.	ASSIKVRQPQH
TRBD2	TRBJ2-3	TRBV14	.	ASSQHGRAGTDTQY
.	TRBJ1-5	TRBV19	.	ASRARVRGNQPQH
.	TRBJ1-1	TRBV5-1	once	ASSLGRQMNTEAF
.	TRBJ2-3	TRBV4-1	.	ASSQDRGSYTDTQY
.	TRBJ2-2	TRBV3-1/TRBV3-2	.	ASSQDPGGELF
TRBD1	TRBJ2-5	TRBV24-1	.	ATSDPTGEETQY
TRBD1	TRBJ2-7	TRBV5-6	.	ASSFSVGQGAYEQY
TRBD1	TRBJ1-1	TRBV7-9	.	ASSLGQGARGTEAF
.	TRBJ1-6	TRBV5-5	.	ASSLRVGNSPLH
.	TRBJ1-2	TRBV18	.	ASSPLPPPRIYGYT
TRBD2	TRBJ2-1	TRBV19	.	ASSMVGGLAGEQF
TRBD2	TRBJ2-7	TRBV9	.	ASSVEGTSVGEQY
.	TRBJ2-7	TRBV27	.	ASAQGYEQY
.	TRBJ1-5	TRBV28	once	ASRPGGGQPQH
.	TRBJ2-2	TRBV6-5	.	ASRGEVLNTGELF
.	TRBJ2-1	TRBV9	.	ASSVGSSPNEQF
.	TRBJ1-3	TRBV5-6	.	ASSLVGVPGNTIY
TRBD2	TRBJ2-1	TRBV28	.	ASSLGTSYEQF
.	TRBJ2-5	TRBV11-2	.	ASSARRAEETQY
TRBD1	TRBJ1-2	TRBV28	.	ASSTLGGEGYGYT